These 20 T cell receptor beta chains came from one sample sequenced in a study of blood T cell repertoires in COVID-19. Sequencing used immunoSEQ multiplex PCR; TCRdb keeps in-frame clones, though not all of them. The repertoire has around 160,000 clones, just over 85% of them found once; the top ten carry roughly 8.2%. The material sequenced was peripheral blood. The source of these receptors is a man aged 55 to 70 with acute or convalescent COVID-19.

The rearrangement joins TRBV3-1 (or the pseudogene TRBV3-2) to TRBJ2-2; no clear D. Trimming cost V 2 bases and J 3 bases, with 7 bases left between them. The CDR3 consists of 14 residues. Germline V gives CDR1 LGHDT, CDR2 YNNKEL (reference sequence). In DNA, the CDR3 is TGTGCCAGCAGCCAACTAGGAGACACCGGGGAGCTGTTTTTT. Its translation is CASSQLGDTGELFF.

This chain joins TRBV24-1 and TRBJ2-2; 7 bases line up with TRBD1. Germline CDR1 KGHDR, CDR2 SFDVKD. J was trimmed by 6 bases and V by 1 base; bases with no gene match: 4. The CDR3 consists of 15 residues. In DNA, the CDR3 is TGTGCCACCAGTGATTTTGGCAGGGGGTCCGGGGAGCTGTTTTTT. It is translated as CATSDFGRGSGELFF.

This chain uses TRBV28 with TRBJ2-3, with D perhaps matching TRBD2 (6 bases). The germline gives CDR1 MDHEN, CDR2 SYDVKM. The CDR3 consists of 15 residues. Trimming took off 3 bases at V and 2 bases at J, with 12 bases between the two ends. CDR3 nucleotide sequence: TGTGCCAGCAGTTTTTTAGCGGATTACACAGATACGCAGTATTTT. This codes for CASSFLADYTDTQYF.

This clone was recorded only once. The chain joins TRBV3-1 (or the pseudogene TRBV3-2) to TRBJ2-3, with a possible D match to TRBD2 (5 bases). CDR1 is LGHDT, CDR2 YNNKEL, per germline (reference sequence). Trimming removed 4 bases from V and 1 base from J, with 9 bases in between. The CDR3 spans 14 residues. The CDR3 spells CASSRNSGTDTQYF. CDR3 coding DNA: TGTGCCAGCAGCCGGAATAGCGGCACAGATACGCAGTATTTT.

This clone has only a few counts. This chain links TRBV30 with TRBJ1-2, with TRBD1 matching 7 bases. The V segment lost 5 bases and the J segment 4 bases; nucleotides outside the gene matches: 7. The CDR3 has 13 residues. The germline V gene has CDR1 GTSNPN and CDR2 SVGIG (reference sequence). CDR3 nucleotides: TGTGCCTGGTCCCGACAGGGACCCTATGGCTACACCTTC. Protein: CAWSRQGPYGYTF.

The CDR3 is CASSQFTGTAYEQYF. As DNA, the CDR3 is TGTGCCAGCAGCCAATTCACCGGGACAGCCTACGAGCAGTACTTC. The rearrangement links TRBV7-6 to TRBJ2-7; 7 bases are a match to TRBD1. The CDR3 loop spans 15 amino acids. V dropped 5 bases and J dropped 2; count of bases not matched to a gene: 9. Per the germline V gene, CDR1 is SGHVS and CDR2 is FNYEAQ.

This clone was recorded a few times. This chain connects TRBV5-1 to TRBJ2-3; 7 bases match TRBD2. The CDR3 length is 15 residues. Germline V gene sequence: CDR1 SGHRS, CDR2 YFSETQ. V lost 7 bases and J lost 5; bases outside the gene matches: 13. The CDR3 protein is CASVEIAGVGDTQYF. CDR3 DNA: TGCGCCAGCGTGGAGATTGCGGGAGTAGGAGATACGCAGTATTTT.

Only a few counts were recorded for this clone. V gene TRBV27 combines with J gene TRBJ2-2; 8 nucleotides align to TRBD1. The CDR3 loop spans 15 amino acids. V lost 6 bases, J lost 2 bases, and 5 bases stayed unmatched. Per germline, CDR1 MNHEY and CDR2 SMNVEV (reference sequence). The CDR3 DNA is TGTGCCAGCAGCCGGACAGGGTTTAACACCGGGGAGCTGTTTTTT. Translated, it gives CASSRTGFNTGELFF.

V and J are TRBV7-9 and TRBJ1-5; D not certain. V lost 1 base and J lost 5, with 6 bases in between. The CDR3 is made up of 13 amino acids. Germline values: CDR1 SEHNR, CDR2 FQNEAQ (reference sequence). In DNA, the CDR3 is TGTGCCAGCAGCTTAGTTGAGGATCAGCCCCAGCATTTT. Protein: CASSLVEDQPQHF. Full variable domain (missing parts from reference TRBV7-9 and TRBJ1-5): DTGVSQNPRHKITKRGQNVTFRCDPISEHNRLYWYRQTLGQGPEFLTYFQNEAQLEKSRLLSDRFSAERPKGSFSTLEIQRTEQGDSAMYLCASSLVEDQPQHFGDGTRLSIL.

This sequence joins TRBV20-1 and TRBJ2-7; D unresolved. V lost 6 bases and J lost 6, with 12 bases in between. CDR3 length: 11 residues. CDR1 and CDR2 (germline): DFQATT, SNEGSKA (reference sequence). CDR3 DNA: TGCAGTGCCAAGAGATCCCTCGAGCAGTACTTC. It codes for CSAKRSLEQYF.

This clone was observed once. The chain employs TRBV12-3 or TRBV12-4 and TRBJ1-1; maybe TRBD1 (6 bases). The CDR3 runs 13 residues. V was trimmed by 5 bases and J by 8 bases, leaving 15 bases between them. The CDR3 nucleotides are TGTGCCAGCAGTCTCCGGGGGGCAGGAGAAGCTTTCTTT. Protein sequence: CASSLRGAGEAFF.

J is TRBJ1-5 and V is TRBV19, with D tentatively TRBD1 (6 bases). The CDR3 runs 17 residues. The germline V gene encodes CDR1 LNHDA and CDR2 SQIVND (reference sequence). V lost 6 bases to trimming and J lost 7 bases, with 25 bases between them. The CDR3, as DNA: TGTGCCAGTAGCCTCCCAGGCCGGGGGGCCCTAGGGCAGCCCCAGCATTTT. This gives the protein CASSLPGRGALGQPQHF.

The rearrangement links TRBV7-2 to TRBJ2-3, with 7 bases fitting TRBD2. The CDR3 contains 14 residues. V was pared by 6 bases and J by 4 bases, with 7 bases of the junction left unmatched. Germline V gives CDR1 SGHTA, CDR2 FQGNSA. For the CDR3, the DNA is TGTGCCAGCAGGCGGACTAGTGGGGCAGATACGCAGTATTTT. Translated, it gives CASRRTSGADTQYF.

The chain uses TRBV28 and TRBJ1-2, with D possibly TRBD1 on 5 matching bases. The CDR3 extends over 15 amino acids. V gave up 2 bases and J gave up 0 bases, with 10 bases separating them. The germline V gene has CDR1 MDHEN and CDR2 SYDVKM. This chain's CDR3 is CASSLGAHSNYGYTF. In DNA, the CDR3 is TGTGCCAGCAGTTTAGGGGCCCACTCTAACTATGGCTACACCTTC.

In DNA, the CDR3 is TGTGCCAGCAGTTCCCAGGGCGGGACAGGTACCTATGGCTACACCTTC. It yields the protein CASSSQGGTGTYGYTF. The chain is built from TRBV28 and TRBJ1-2; 8 nucleotides line up with TRBD1. The CDR3 runs 16 residues. The J segment lost 4 bases and the V segment lost 4 bases, leaving 11 bases of the junction unmatched. Germline lookup yields CDR1 MDHEN and CDR2 SYDVKM.

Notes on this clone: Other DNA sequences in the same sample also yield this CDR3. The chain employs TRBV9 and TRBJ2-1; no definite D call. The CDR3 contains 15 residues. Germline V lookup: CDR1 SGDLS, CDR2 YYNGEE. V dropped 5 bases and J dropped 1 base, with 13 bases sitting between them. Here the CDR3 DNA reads TGTGCCAGCAGTGGCGGCGGTCTTTCCTACAATGAGCAGTTCTTC. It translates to CASSGGGLSYNEQFF.

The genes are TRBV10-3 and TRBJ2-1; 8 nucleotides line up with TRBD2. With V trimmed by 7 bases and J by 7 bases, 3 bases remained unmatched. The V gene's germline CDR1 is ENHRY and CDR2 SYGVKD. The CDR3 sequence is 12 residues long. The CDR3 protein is CAIKASGNEQFF. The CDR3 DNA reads TGTGCCATCAAGGCTAGCGGGAATGAGCAGTTCTTC.

CDR3 sequence (DNA): TGTGCCACCAGTGACGCTACAGGAGCAACTAATGAAAAACTGTTTTTT. The encoded protein is CATSDATGATNEKLFF. The chain is built from TRBV24-1 and TRBJ1-4; the D gene is possibly TRBD1 (5 bases). CDR1 KGHDR and CDR2 SFDVKD come from the germline V gene. V dropped 4 bases and J dropped 0 bases, with 11 bases sitting between them. The CDR3 runs to 16 residues.

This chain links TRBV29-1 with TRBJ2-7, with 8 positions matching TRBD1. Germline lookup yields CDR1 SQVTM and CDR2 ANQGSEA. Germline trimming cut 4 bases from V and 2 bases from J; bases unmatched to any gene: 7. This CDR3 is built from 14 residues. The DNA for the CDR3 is TGCAGCGTTGGGAGCGACAGGGGCACCTACGAGCAGTACTTC. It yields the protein CSVGSDRGTYEQYF.

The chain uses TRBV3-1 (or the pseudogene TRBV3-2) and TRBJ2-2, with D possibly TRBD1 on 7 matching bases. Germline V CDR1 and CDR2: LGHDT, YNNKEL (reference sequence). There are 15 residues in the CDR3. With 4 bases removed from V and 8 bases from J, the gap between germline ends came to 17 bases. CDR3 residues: CASSRGGTATGELFF. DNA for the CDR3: TGTGCCAGCAGCCGCGGAGGGACAGCTACAGGGGAGCTGTTTTTT.